One T cell receptor (beta chain) is described in this entry. The antigen remains undetermined. This specimen belongs to a study of regulatory and conventional T cells in RAG deficiency. Study results and limitations: Patient subsets had shorter CDR3s; Omenn Treg-Tconv overlap exceeded 90%.

Blood CD4+ CD25-low CD127-high conventional T cells supplied the genomic DNA template. Generated by immunoSEQ multiplex PCR, the TCRdb table keeps only in-frame clones and is missing some. Of approximately 12,000 clones listed, 85% to 95% are singletons. These data were also filed under a second study, of regulatory T cells. That report notes: The primer mix had 52 TRBV and 13 TRBJ primers. Patient repertoires had restricted TRB V-J pairs and skewed V and J usage, most in Tregs.

This TCR derives from a human donor in good health. The source material was CD4+ effector T cells sorted from blood.

This chain's CDR3 is CASSLGDVWAGEKLFF. The CDR3, as DNA: TGTGCCAGCAGCTTAGGAGATGTGTGGGCAGGCGAAAAACTGTTTTTT. V and J are TRBV7-9 and TRBJ1-4, with D hard to call. Germline V gives CDR1 SEHNR, CDR2 FQNEAQ (reference sequence). V was trimmed by 1 base and J by 8 bases, leaving 17 bases between them. The CDR3 is 16 residues long.